This record concerns one T cell receptor beta chain sequence. This specimen comes from a study of T cell changes during pregnancy in multiple sclerosis. Germline lookup yields CDR1 SGHRS and CDR2 YFSETQ. The V and J ends lost 0 bases and 5 bases, in that order; junction bases with no gene match: 5. CDR3 length equals 14 residues. Clones were sequenced by immunoSEQ multiplex PCR, and TCRdb holds only the in-frame ones, with some missing. The sample has about 100,000 clones; over 85% are singletons. The TCR comes from a female donor with multiple sclerosis, enrolled in a pregnancy study. Source: peripheral blood, taken in the second trimester of pregnancy. J is TRBJ2-7 and V is TRBV5-1; 7 bases are a match to TRBD2. DNA of the CDR3: TGCGCCAGCAGCTTGGGACTAGCTACTGACGAGCAGTACTTC. Amino acid sequence: CASSLGLATDEQYF.